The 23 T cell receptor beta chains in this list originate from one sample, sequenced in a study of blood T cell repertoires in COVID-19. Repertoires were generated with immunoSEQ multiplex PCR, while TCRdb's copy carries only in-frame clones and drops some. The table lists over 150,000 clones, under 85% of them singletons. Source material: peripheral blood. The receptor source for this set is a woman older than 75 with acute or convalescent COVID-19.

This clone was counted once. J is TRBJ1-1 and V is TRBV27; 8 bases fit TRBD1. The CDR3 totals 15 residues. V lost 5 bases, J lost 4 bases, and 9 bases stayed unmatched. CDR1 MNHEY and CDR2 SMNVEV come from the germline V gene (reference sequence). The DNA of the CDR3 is TGTGCCAGCAGTCCCGGACAGGGATGGGGCACTGAAGCTTTCTTT. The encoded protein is CASSPGQGWGTEAFF.

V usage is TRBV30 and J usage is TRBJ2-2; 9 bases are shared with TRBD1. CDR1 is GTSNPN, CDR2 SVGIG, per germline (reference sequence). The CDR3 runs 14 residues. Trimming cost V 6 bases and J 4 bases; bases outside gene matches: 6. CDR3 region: CACRDRAGTGELFF. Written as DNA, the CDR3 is TGTGCCTGCCGGGACAGGGCGGGCACCGGGGAGCTGTTTTTT.

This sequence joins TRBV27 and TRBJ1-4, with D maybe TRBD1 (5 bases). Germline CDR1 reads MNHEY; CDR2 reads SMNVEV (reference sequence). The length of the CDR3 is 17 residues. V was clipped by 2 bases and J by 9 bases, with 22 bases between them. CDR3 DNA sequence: TGTGCCAGCAGTTTAAGGGCAGGGTGGGCTCAGGATCAAAAACTGTTTTTT. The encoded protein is CASSLRAGWAQDQKLFF.

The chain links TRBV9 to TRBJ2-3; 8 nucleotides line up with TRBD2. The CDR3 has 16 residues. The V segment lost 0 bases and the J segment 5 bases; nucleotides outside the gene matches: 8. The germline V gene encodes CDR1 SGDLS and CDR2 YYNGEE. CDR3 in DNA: TGTGCCAGCAGCGTAGGGGTTAGCGGGGTCAGAGATACGCAGTATTTT. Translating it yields CASSVGVSGVRDTQYF.

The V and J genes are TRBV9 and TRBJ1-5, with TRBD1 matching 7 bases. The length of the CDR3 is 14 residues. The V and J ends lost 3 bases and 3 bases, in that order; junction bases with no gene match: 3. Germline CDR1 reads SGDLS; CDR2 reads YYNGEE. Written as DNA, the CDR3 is TGTGCCAGCAGCGCGGACAGGACCAATCAGCCCCAGCATTTT. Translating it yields CASSADRTNQPQHF.

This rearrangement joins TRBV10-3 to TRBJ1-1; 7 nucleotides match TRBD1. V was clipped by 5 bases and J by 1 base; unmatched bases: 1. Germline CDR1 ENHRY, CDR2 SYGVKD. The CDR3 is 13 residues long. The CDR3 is CAISRDRNTEAFF. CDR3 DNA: TGTGCCATCAGTAGGGACAGGAACACTGAAGCTTTCTTT.

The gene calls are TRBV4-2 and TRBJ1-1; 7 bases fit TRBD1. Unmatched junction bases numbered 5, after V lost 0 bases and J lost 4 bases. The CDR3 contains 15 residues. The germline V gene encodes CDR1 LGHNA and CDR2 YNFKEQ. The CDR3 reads CASSQEEGASTEAFF. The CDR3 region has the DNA TGTGCCAGCAGCCAAGAAGAGGGGGCCAGCACTGAAGCTTTCTTT.

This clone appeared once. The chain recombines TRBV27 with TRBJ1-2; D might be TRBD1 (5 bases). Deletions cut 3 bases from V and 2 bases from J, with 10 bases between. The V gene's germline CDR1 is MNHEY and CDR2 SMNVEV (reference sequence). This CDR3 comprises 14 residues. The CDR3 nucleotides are TGTGCCAGCAGTTTCCATGGGGCGAACTATGGCTACACCTTC. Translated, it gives CASSFHGANYGYTF.

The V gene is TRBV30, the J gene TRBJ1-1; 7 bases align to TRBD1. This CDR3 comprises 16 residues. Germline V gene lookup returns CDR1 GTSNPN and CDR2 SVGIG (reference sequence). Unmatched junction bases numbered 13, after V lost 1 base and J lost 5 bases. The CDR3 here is CAWSGGPTGYVTEAFF. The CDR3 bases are TGTGCCTGGAGTGGAGGACCGACAGGGTATGTGACTGAAGCTTTCTTT.

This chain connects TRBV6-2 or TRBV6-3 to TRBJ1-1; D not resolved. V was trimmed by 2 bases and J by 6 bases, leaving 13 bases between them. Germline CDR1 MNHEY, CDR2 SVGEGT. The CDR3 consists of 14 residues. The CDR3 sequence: CASSYPGEGPEAFF. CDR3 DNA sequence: TGTGCCAGCAGTTACCCGGGAGAGGGTCCTGAAGCTTTCTTT.

This CDR3 reads CASTTSGYNEQFF. The CDR3 DNA is TGTGCCAGTACGACTAGCGGTTACAATGAGCAGTTCTTC. The rearrangement uses TRBV19 and TRBJ2-1, with 9 bases aligning to TRBD2. Germline V gives CDR1 LNHDA, CDR2 SQIVND (reference sequence). J was trimmed by 4 bases and V by 7 bases; bases with no gene match: 2. This CDR3 is 13 amino acids long. The full variable domain, completed using reference TRBV19 and TRBJ2-1, is DGGITQSPKYLFRKEGQNVTLSCEQNLNHDAMYWYRQDPGQGLRLIYYSQIVNDFQKGDIAEGYSVSREKKESFPLTVTSAQKNPTAFYLCASTTSGYNEQFFGPGTRLTVL.

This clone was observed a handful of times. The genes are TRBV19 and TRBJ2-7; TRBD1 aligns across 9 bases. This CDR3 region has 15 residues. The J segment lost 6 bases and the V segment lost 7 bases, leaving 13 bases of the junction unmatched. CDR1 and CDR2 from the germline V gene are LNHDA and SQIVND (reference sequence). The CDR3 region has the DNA TGTGCCAGTATCCCAACAGGGGGCGGTTTTGGCGAGCAGTACTTC. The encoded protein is CASIPTGGGFGEQYF.

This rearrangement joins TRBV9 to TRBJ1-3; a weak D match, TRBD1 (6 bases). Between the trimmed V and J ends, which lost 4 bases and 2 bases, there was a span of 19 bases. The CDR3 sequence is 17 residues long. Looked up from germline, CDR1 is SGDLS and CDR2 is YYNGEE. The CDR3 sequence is CASSLTNPTGPGNTIYF. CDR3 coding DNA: TGTGCCAGCAGCCTGACCAACCCAACAGGGCCTGGAAACACCATATATTTT.

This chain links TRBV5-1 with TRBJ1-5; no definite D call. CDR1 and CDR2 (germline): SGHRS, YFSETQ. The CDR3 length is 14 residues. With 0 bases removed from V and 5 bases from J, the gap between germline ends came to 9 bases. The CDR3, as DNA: TGCGCCAGCAGCTTGGACGGCGGCTATCAGCCCCAGCATTTT. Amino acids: CASSLDGGYQPQHF.

For the CDR3, the DNA is TGTGCCAGCAGCTCCCCTTCTGGGGCTGGCTACACCTTC. Encoded protein: CASSSPSGAGYTF. J is TRBJ1-2 and V is TRBV13; D is perhaps TRBD1 (5 bases). V dropped 4 bases and J dropped 7 bases, with 13 bases sitting between them. CDR3 size: 13 residues. In germline, CDR1 is PRHDT, CDR2 FYEKMQ (reference sequence).

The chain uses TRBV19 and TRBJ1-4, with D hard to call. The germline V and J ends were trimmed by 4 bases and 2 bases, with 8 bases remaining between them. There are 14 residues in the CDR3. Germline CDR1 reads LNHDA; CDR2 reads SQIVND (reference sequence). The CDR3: CASSNGPTNEKLFF. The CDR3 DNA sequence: TGTGCCAGTAGTAACGGTCCGACTAATGAAAAACTGTTTTTT.

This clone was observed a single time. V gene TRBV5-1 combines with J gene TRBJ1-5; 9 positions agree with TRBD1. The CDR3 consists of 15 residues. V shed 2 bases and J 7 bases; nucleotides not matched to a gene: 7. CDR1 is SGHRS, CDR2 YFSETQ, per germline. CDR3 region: CASSFDTGGRQPQHF. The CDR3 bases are TGCGCCAGCAGCTTCGACACAGGGGGCCGGCAGCCCCAGCATTTT.

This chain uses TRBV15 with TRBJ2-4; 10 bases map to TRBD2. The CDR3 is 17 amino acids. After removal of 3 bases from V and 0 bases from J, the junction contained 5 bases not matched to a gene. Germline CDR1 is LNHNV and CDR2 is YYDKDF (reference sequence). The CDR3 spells CATSRASGGSAKNIQYF. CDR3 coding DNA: TGTGCCACCAGCAGGGCTAGCGGGGGCTCAGCCAAAAACATTCAGTACTTC. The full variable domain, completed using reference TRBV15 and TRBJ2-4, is DAMVIQNPRYQVTQFGKPVTLSCSQTLNHNVMYWYQQKSSQAPKLLFHYYDKDFNNEADTPDNFQSRRPNTSFCFLDIRSPGLGDTAMYLCATSRASGGSAKNIQYFGAGTRLSVL.

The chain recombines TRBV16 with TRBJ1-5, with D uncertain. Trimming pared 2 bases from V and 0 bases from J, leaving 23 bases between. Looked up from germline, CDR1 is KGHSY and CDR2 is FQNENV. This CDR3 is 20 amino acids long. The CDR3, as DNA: TGTGCCAGCAGCCAAAACCCCTTCGACGGAGACCTCTATAGCAATCAGCCCCAGCATTTT. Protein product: CASSQNPFDGDLYSNQPQHF. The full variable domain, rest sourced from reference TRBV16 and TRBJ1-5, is GEEVAQTPKHLVRGEGQKAKLYCAPIKGHSYVFWYQQVLKNEFKFLISFQNENVFDETGMPKERFSAKCLPNSPCSLEIQATKLEDSAVYFCASSQNPFDGDLYSNQPQHFGDGTRLSIL.

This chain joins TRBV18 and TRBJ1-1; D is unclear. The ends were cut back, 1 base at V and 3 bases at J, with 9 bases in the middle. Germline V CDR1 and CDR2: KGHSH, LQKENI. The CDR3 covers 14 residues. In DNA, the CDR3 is TGTGCCAGCTCACCACTAAAGGAGTACACTGAAGCTTTCTTT. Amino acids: CASSPLKEYTEAFF.

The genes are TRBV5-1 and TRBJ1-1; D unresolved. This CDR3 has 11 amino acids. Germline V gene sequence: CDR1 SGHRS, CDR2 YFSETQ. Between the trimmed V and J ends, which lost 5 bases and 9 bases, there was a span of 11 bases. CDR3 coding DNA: TGCGCCAGCAGTGGTGACATTCAAGCTTTCTTT. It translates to CASSGDIQAFF.

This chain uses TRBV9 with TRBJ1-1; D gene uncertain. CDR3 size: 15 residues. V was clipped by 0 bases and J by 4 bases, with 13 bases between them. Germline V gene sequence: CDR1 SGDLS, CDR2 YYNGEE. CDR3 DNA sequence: TGTGCCAGCAGCGTAGTGAGGGCCTGGGGCACTGAAGCTTTCTTT. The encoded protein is CASSVVRAWGTEAFF.

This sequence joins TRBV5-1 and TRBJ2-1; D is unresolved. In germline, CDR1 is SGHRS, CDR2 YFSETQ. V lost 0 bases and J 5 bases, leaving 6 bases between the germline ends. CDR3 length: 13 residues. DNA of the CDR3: TGCGCCAGCAGCTTGGTACTGAACAATGAGCAGTTCTTC. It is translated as CASSLVLNNEQFF.